What follows is one T cell receptor (beta chain) and its context. This sample was taken from a study of identical twins. After removal of 3 bases from V and 7 bases from J, the junction contained 5 bases not matched to a gene. The CDR3 has 15 residues. Germline assignment: CDR1 SGDLS and CDR2 YYNGEE. TCRdb ran MiXCR on the 5' RACE reads and lists one entry per CDR3 protein. The top ten hold about 38% of the sample, which has approximately 190,000 distinct CDR3 sequences, more than 15% seen once. These same records also appear under a second study, on T cells expressing NK-cell markers.

The rearrangement joins TRBV9 to TRBJ2-1; 12 bases are a match to TRBD2. The sample consisted of CD8+ T cells sorted from blood. The TCR originated in a woman aged 18-29 years in good health. CDR3 amino acids: CASSAGLAGGNEQFF. The CDR3 DNA is TGTGCCAGCAGCGCGGGACTAGCGGGTGGAAATGAGCAGTTCTTC.